This TCR beta chain was obtained from a study of OX40 agonist ivuxolimab in advanced cancers. Profiled with immunoSEQ multiplex PCR; TCRdb holds only in-frame clones, not every one. Of more than 75,000 clones detected, around 85% appear once; the ten largest clones hold approximately 0.22%. Looked up from germline, CDR1 is LNHDA and CDR2 is SQIVND (reference sequence). The V end was cut by 3 bases, the J end by 6 bases, with 12 bases between. The CDR3 covers 13 residues. The sequence was obtained from an adult with an advanced solid tumor such as melanoma, head and neck, liver or kidney cancer. Sequences were derived from CD4+ or CD8+ T cells sorted from blood, sampled in a trial of the OX40 agonist ivuxolimab. The chain recombines TRBV19 with TRBJ2-7; D gene ambiguous. CDR3 DNA sequence: TGTGCCAGTAGTATGTACGCAGGCCGCGAGCAGTACGTC. Protein sequence: CASSMYAGREQYV.